This T cell receptor beta chain was found in a study of CD8+ T cells in alopecia areata. The treatment was: oral pan-JAK inhibitor, 5-10 mg twice daily. Only one count was recorded for this clone. cDNA reverse transcribed from extracted RNA served as the sequencing template. TCRdb's table, derived via immunoSEQ multiplex PCR, lists solely in-frame clones and lacks some. The sample has 150,000 to 200,000 clones; over 55% are singletons. Trimming shortened V by 4 bases and J by 7 bases, and 11 bases separated the two germline ends. CDR3 length: 14 residues. Germline V lookup: CDR1 SGHTA, CDR2 FQGNSA. This sequence joins TRBV7-2 and TRBJ1-6; the D is unclear. The source of this sequence is a human donor with alopecia areata. The specimen was CD4+ T cells sorted from blood, collected at week 24, from a patient treated with tofacitinib. CDR3 region: CASSSTPGNSPLHF. The CDR3 DNA follows: TGTGCCAGCAGCTCTACACCGGGGAATTCACCCCTCCACTTT.